The next 14 T cell receptor beta chains were all read from a single sample in a study of T-cell reconstitution after alpha-beta-depleted transplantation in children. Unique molecular identifiers were incorporated when the TCRbeta library was constructed. TCRdb re-called the PCR reads with MiXCR, one entry per CDR3 protein. The table records 600,000 to 700,000 distinct CDR3 sequences, 15% to 20% of them present only once. The sample here was PBMCs from the stem cell graft donor, taken from the stem cell graft. These receptors were taken from a human donor who donated a stem cell graft to a child with acute myeloid leukemia.

This clonotype was observed many times. The V gene is TRBV6-1, the J gene TRBJ2-1; 9 nucleotides match TRBD1. Germline-derived CDR1 and CDR2 are MNHNS and SASEGT. V dropped 2 bases and J dropped 9; count of bases not matched to a gene: 11. This CDR3 is built from 16 residues. This CDR3 is CASSERTGDLLSEQFF. CDR3 nucleotide sequence: TGTGCCAGCAGTGAAAGGACAGGGGATCTACTTAGTGAGCAGTTCTTC.

The J gene is TRBJ2-5, the V gene TRBV28, with D perhaps TRBD2 (6 bases). The V gene's germline CDR1 is MDHEN and CDR2 SYDVKM. V was cut by 8 bases and J by 1 base, with 14 bases left in between. This CDR3 is 14 amino acids long. This CDR3 reads CASAIGGVQETQYF. CDR3 nucleotide sequence: TGTGCCAGCGCTATCGGAGGGGTCCAAGAGACCCAGTACTTC.

This clonotype was recorded many times. The rearrangement uses TRBV29-1 and TRBJ2-2; possible D gene TRBD1, 6 bases. Germline assignment: CDR1 SQVTM and CDR2 ANQGSEA. The CDR3 has 16 amino acids. V was trimmed by 0 bases and J by 1 base, leaving 12 bases between them. The chain's CDR3 is CSVEDRGVENTGELFF. For the CDR3, the DNA is TGCAGCGTTGAAGACAGGGGAGTAGAGAACACCGGGGAGCTGTTTTTT.

The CDR3 here is CASSPDANRGAFF. The CDR3 DNA follows: TGTGCCAGCAGCCCGGATGCCAACAGGGGAGCTTTCTTT. This chain connects TRBV7-2 to TRBJ1-1, with TRBD1 identical over 7 bases. This CDR3 is 13 amino acids long. Germline lookup yields CDR1 SGHTA and CDR2 FQGNSA. Trimming removed 5 bases from V and 10 bases from J; junction bases left unmatched: 10.

The chain joins TRBV30 to TRBJ2-2; tentatively, D is TRBD1 (6 bases). This CDR3 contains 14 residues. The ends were cut back, 6 bases at V and 5 bases at J, with 16 bases in the middle. CDR1 is GTSNPN and CDR2 is SVGIG in the germline V gene (reference sequence). The CDR3 DNA reads TGTGCCTGTCAGGACAGATACATAACCGGGGAGCTGTTTTTT. It yields the protein CACQDRYITGELFF.

This clonotype appeared many times. The chain employs TRBV20-1 and TRBJ1-5; D is uncertain. The CDR3 is 15 amino acids. CDR1 is DFQATT, CDR2 SNEGSKA, per germline (reference sequence). Trimming left V 4 bases short and J 0 bases short, with 13 bases between. The CDR3 nucleotides read TGCAGTGCTATGGGCGGGTCTTATAGCAATCAGCCCCAGCATTTT. Its protein is CSAMGGSYSNQPQHF.

This rearrangement joins TRBV7-9 to TRBJ2-2; tentative D call: TRBD1 (5 bases). The V end was cut by 5 bases, the J end by 7 bases, with 17 bases between. CDR1 is SEHNR and CDR2 is FQNEAQ in the germline V gene (reference sequence). The CDR3 contains 15 residues. The CDR3 sequence: CASSPLQGTVGELFF. The CDR3 nucleotides are TGTGCCAGCAGCCCCCTGCAGGGAACCGTCGGGGAGCTGTTTTTT.

The chain couples TRBV5-1 to TRBJ2-6, with D uncertain. The CDR3 is 16 amino acids. Trimming left V 0 bases short and J 0 bases short, with 7 bases between. Germline CDR1 and CDR2: SGHRS and YFSETQ. The CDR3, as DNA: TGCGCCAGCAGCTTGGACAGCCACTCTGGGGCCAACGTCCTGACTTTC. Protein sequence: CASSLDSHSGANVLTF.

In DNA form, the CDR3 reads TGTGCCAGCAGTCCAGTCCCGGGACTAGCGGGGGGCCAGCCAGATACGCAGTATTTT. Protein: CASSPVPGLAGGQPDTQYF. The rearrangement links TRBV27 to TRBJ2-3; 15 bases match TRBD2. Looked up from germline, CDR1 is MNHEY and CDR2 is SMNVEV (reference sequence). V trimming: 5 bases; J trimming: 4 bases; junction bases outside the gene matches: 13. This CDR3 is 19 amino acids long.

Many counts were recorded for this clonotype. This sequence joins TRBV6-5 and TRBJ2-2, with 8 bases lining up with TRBD1. The CDR3 consists of 19 residues. V shed 0 bases, J shed 4 bases, and the junction held 13 bases outside the gene matches. Germline assignment: CDR1 MNHEY and CDR2 SVGAGI. The CDR3 bases are TGTGCCAGCAGTTACTCGAGGGCCACAGGGGGATGGAGCACCGGGGAGCTGTTTTTT. Translating it yields CASSYSRATGGWSTGELFF.

The table lists this clonotype with many counts. This chain connects TRBV10-3 to TRBJ2-7; no firm D call. This CDR3 spans 14 amino acids. Trimming cost V 2 bases and J 2 bases, with 10 bases left between them. CDR1 ENHRY and CDR2 SYGVKD come from the germline V gene. The CDR3 sequence: CAISETDRTYEQYV. The CDR3 DNA sequence: TGTGCCATCAGTGAGACAGACCGAACCTACGAGCAGTACGTC.

This clonotype occurred many times. The chain has TRBV6-5 and TRBJ2-2; tentative D call: TRBD2 (6 bases). Trimming left V 0 bases short and J 7 bases short, with 12 bases between. Germline V lookup: CDR1 MNHEY, CDR2 SVGAGI. This CDR3 has 15 residues. This CDR3 reads CASSYSTGVGGELFF. Written as DNA, the CDR3 is TGTGCCAGCAGTTACTCGACGGGGGTCGGCGGGGAGCTGTTTTTT.

Notes on this clonotype: Being one base from a much bigger clone, this may be a read error. This CDR3 reads CSAETPGTSGPQEAQYF. DNA for the CDR3: TGCAGTGCTGAGACCCCTGGGACTAGCGGACCTCAAGAGGCCCAGTACTTC. This chain uses TRBV20-1 with TRBJ2-5; 11 bases are a match to TRBD2. Germline-derived CDR1 and CDR2 are DFQATT and SNEGSKA (reference sequence). This CDR3 spans 17 amino acids.

Many counts were recorded for this clonotype. V usage is TRBV7-4 and J usage is TRBJ1-1, with a tentative D call TRBD1 (6 bases). Trimming shortened V by 6 bases and J by 4 bases, and 15 bases separated the two germline ends. Germline V gene data show CDR1 as SGHVT and CDR2 as SQSDAQ. The CDR3 length is 14 residues. CDR3 protein: CASRGAEGGTEAFF. CDR3 DNA: TGTGCCAGCAGGGGGGCGGAGGGCGGCACTGAAGCTTTCTTT.